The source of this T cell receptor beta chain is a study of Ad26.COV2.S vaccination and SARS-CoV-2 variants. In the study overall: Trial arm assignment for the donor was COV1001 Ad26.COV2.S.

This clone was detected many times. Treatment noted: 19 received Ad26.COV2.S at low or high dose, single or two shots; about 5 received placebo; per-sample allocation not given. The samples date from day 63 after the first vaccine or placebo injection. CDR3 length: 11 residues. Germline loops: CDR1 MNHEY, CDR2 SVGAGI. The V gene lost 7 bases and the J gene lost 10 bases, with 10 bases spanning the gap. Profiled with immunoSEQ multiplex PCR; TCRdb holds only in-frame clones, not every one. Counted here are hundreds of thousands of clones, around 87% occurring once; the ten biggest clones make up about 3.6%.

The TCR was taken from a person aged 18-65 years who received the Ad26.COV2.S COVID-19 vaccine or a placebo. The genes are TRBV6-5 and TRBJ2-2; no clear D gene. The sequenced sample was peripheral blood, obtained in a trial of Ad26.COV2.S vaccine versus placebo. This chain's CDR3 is CASIIRQELFF. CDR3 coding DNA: TGTGCCAGCATCATCAGGCAGGAGCTGTTTTTT.